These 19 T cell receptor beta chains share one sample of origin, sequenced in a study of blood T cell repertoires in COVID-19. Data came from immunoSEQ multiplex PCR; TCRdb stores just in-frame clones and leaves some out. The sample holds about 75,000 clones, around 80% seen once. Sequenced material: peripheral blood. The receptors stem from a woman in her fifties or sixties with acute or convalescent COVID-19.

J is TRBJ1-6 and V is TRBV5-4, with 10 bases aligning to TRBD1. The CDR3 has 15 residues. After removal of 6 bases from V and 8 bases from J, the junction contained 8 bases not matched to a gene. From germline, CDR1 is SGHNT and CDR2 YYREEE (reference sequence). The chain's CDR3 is CASTPDRGLDSPLHF. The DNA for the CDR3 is TGTGCCAGCACCCCCGACAGGGGGCTGGATTCACCCCTCCACTTT.

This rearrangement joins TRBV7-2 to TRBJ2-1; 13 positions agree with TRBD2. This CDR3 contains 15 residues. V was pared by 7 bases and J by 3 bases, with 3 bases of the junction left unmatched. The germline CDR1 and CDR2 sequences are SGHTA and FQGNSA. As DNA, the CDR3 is TGTGCCAGCAAACTAGCGGGAGGGATCTACAATGAGCAGTTCTTC. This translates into CASKLAGGIYNEQFF. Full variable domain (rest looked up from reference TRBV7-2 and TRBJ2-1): GAGVSQSPSNKVTEKGKDVELRCDPISGHTALYWYRQSLGQGLEFLIYFQGNSAPDKSGLPSDRFSAERTGGSVSTLTIQRTQQEDSAVYLCASKLAGGIYNEQFFGPGTRLTVL.

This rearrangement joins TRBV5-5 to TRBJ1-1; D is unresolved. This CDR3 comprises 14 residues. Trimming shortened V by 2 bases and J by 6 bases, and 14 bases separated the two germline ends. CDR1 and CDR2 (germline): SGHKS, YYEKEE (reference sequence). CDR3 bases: TGTGCCAGCAGCTTAACCGGACCCGGGGCTGAAGCTTTCTTT. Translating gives CASSLTGPGAEAFF. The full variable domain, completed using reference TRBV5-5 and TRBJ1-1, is DAGVTQSPTHLIKTRGQQVTLRCSPISGHKSVSWYQQVLGQGPQFIFQYYEKEERGRGNFPDRFSARQFPNYSSELNVNALLLGDSALYLCASSLTGPGAEAFFGQGTRLTVV.

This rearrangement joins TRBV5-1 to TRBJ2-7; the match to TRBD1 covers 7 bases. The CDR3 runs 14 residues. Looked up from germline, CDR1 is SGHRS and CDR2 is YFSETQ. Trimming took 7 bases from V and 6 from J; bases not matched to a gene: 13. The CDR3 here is CASSGLTGMVEQYF. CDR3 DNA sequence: TGCGCCAGCTCCGGACTGACAGGGATGGTCGAGCAGTACTTC.

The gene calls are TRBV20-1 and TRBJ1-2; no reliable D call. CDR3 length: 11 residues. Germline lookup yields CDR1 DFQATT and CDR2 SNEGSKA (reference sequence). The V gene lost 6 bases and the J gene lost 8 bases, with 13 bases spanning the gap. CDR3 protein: CSALGPGGYTF. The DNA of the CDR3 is TGCAGTGCCCTTGGGCCGGGGGGCTACACCTTC.

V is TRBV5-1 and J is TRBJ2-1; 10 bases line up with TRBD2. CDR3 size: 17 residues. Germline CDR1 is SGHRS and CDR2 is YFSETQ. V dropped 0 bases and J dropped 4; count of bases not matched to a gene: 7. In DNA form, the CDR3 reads TGCGCCAGCAGCTTGGAGGCTAGCGGGAGAGGGTACAATGAGCAGTTCTTC. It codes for CASSLEASGRGYNEQFF. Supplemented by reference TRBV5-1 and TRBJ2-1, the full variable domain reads KAGVTQTPRYLIKTRGQQVTLSCSPISGHRSVSWYQQTPGQGLQFLFEYFSETQRNKGNFPGRFSGRQFSNSRSEMNVSTLELGDSALYLCASSLEASGRGYNEQFFGPGTRLTVL.

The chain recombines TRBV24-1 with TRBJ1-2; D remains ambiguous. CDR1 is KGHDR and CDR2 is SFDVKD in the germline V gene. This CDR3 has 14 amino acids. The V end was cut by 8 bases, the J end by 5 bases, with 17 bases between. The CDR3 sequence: CATTYPVTTYGYTF. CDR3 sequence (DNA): TGTGCCACCACTTACCCGGTCACCACTTATGGCTACACCTTC.

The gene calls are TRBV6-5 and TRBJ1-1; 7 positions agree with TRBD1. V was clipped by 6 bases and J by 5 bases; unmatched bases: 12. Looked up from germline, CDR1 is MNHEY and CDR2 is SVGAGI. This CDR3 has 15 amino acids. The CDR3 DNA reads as TGTGCCAGCAGCCCCCCCAGACAGGGAGGAACTGAAGCTTTCTTT. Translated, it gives CASSPPRQGGTEAFF.

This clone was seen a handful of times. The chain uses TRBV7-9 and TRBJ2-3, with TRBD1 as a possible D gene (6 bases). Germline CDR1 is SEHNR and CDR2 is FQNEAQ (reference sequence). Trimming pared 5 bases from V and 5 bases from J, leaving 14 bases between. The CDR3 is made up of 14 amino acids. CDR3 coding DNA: TGTGCCAGCAGCCTAGGACAGCCAGGAGATACGCAGTATTTT. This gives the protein CASSLGQPGDTQYF. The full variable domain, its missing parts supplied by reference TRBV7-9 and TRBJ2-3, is DTGVSQNPRHKITKRGQNVTFRCDPISEHNRLYWYRQTLGQGPEFLTYFQNEAQLEKSRLLSDRFSAERPKGSFSTLEIQRTEQGDSAMYLCASSLGQPGDTQYFGPGTRLTVL.

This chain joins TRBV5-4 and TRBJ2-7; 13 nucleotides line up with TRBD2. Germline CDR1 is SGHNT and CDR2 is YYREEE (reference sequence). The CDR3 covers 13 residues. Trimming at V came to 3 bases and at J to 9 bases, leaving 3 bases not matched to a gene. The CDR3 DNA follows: TGTGCCAGCAGCTCCGGACTAGCGGGAGTGCAGTACTTC. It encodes CASSSGLAGVQYF.

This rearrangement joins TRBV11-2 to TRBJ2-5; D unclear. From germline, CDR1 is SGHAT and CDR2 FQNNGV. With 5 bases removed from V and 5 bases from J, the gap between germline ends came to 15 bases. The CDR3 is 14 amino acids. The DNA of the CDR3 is TGTGCCAGCAGCCTGATATTAGAAGCGGAGACCCAGTACTTC. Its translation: CASSLILEAETQYF.

The CDR3 region has the DNA TGTGCCAGCAGCTTATCCGGGTATTATGGCTACACCTTC. Translated: CASSLSGYYGYTF. This chain uses TRBV7-2 with TRBJ1-2; D unclear. Germline loops: CDR1 SGHTA, CDR2 FQGNSA. Trimming stripped 2 bases from V and 5 bases from J, with 9 bases between. CDR3 length: 13 amino acids.

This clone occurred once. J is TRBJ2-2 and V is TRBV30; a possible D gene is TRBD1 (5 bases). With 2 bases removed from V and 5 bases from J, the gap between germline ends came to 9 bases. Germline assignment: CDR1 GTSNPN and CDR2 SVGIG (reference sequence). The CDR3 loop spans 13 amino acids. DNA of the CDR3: TGTGCCTGGAGTTCTCAGGGAACCGGGGAGCTGTTTTTT. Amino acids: CAWSSQGTGELFF.

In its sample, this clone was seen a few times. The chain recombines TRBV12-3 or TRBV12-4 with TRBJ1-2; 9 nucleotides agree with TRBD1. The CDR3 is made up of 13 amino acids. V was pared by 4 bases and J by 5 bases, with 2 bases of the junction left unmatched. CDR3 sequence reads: CASSWDREYGYTF. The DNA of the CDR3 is TGTGCCAGCAGTTGGGACAGGGAGTATGGCTACACCTTC.

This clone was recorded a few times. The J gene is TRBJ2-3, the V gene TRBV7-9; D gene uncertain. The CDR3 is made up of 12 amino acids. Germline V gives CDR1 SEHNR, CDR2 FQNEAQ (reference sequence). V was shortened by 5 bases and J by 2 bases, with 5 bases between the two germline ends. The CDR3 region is CASSPNTDTQYF. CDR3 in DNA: TGTGCCAGCAGCCCTAACACAGATACGCAGTATTTT.

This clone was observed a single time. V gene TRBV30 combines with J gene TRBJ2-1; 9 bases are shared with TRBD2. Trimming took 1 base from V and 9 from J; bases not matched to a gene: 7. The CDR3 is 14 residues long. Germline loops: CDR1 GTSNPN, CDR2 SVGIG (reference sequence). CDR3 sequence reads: CAWSGLAGTGEQFF. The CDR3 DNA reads TGTGCCTGGAGTGGGCTAGCGGGGACGGGTGAGCAGTTCTTC.

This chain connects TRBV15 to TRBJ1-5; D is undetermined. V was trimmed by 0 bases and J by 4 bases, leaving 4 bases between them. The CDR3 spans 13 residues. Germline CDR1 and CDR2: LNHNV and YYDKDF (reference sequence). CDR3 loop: CATSRDINQPQHF. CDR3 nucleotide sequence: TGTGCCACCAGCAGAGATATAAATCAGCCCCAGCATTTT. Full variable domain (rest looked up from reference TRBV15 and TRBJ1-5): DAMVIQNPRYQVTQFGKPVTLSCSQTLNHNVMYWYQQKSSQAPKLLFHYYDKDFNNEADTPDNFQSRRPNTSFCFLDIRSPGLGDTAMYLCATSRDINQPQHFGDGTRLSIL.

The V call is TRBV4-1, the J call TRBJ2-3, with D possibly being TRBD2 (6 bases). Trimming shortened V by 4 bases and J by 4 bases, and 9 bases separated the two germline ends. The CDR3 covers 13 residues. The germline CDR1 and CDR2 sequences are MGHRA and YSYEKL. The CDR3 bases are TGCGCCAGCAGCCCTCTAGCGCCAGATACGCAGTATTTT. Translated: CASSPLAPDTQYF.

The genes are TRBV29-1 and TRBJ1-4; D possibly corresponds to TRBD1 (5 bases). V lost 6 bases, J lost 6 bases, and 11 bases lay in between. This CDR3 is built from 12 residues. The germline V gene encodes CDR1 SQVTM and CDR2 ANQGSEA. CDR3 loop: CSVKPQDEKLFF. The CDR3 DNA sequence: TGCAGCGTAAAACCACAGGATGAAAAACTGTTTTTT.